This entry describes one TCR beta chain. Its specific antigen is unknown. No quality values exist for individual bases; no much larger clone is one base distant. A case-control design nested within a healthcare worker cohort in London, UK, was used, with weekly nasopharyngeal swab PCR tests and blood sampling performed. Healthcare workers were recruited between 23 and 31 March 2020, during the week of the UK lockdown, and were followed weekly for up to about 16 weeks. This sample is drawn from a study of early T cells in non-severe SARS-CoV-2 infection (dated by TCRdb to the early 2020s). Broadly, across the study: Because TCR sequencing was done on bulk RNA from unsorted whole blood, the alpha and beta chains could not be paired.

A distance of 6 bases separates the germline ends of V and J, which lose 1 base and 1 base respectively. Looking up the germline V gene yields CDR1 SGHRS and CDR2 YFSETQ. Measured from the cysteine to the phenylalanine, the CDR3 is 15 residues long. Here the CDR3 DNA is all that survives: 45 bases in frame from base 1. Libraries were built with 5' RACE. TCRdb shows the sequencer as NextSeq 500. Unique molecular identifiers were attached to individual cDNA molecules in the TCR library protocol so that sequencing error and PCR bias could be corrected. TCR alpha and beta chains were both sequenced, and the abundances of alpha and beta sequences in each sample were closely correlated with each other. The study's processing was this. Decombinator V4 was used to annotate the V gene, J gene and CDR3 of the TCR sequences. TCRs were defined as expanded if a significant change between any two time points was detected under a Poisson model with p below 0.0001. TCR abundances were normalised to the total number of TCRs sequenced in each sample and reported as counts per million. TRAV1-2 paired with TRAJ12, TRAJ20 or TRAJ33 defined MAIT TCRs, while TRAV10 paired with TRAJ18 defined iNKT TCRs. VDJdb, accessed 1 November 2021, was searched for CMV, EBV and SARS-CoV-2 annotated TCRs, excluding TCRs annotated for multiple antigens. TCRdb reanalyzed the raw reads on its own, using fastp at Q25 for trimming and MiXCR for clone calling, and kept in-frame beta chains. Rows with a matching CDR3 protein are joined into one entry that keeps the most common DNA and genes. TCRdb assigned the V and J calls; the authors' analysis was not used. For this sample there are about 64,000 distinct CDR3 sequences; roughly 14% appear just once. The ten biggest clones cover more than 3.5% of the sample.

The paper as a whole reports these results and caveats: VDJdb matching was skewed toward anti-spike CD8 responses and likely underestimated virus-specific expansions by missing private and CD4 specificities.

This receptor chain uses TRBV5-1 and TRBJ2-6, with the D gene not confidently named. The source is an adult who was a healthcare worker with PCR-confirmed SARS-CoV-2 infection or an uninfected control (not recorded which). The source material was whole blood. The sequence in DNA is TGCGCCAGCAGCTTGAGCGTTTCTGGGGCCAACGTCCTGACTTTC. This is translated as CASSLSVSGANVLTF.